The 9 T cell receptor beta chains listed next were all sequenced from one sample in a study of vaccination effects on CD4 cells after COVID-19 (dated by TCRdb to between 2021 and 2023). In the ViraFEST assay, PBMC were stimulated with viral peptide pools, and antigen-specific CD4+ T cell clonotypes were then identified by expansion using TCR sequencing. After more than nine days of culture, CD4+ T cells were isolated with the EasySep CD4+ T cell isolation kit. None of the healthy vaccine recipients had a prior SARS-CoV-2 infection, which was confirmed by nucleocapsid antibody tests that came back negative both before and after vaccination. No antigen has been identified for these receptors. Libraries were built with the immunoSEQ multiplex PCR assay. TCRdb's version of the immuneACCESS table is confined to in-frame rearrangements and falls short of the full clone set. An unresolved V gene accounts for under half of the shortfall where checked; the remainder is of unknown origin. The sample table contains under 45,000 clones; only one count was recorded for approximately 80% of them. The top ten clones comprise 2.5% to 3.5% of the sample.

Sequencing was performed on CD4+ T cells from PBMCs cultured with HCoV-NL63 spike peptides, taken before COVID-19 vaccination. The cell subset or site label corresponds to: HCoV-NL63 spike overlapping peptide pool stimulation. These receptors all come from a human donor who received a COVID-19 vaccine.

The chain employs TRBV7-3 and TRBJ2-2, with 16 bases fitting TRBD2. The germline gives CDR1 SGHTA, CDR2 FQGTGA. The CDR3 has 19 amino acids. J gave up 2 bases and V 1 base, and 4 bases lay outside the gene matches. Here the CDR3 reads CASSLKGLAGGANTGELFF. The CDR3 DNA reads TGTGCCAGCAGCTTAAAGGGACTAGCGGGGGGGGCTAACACCGGGGAGCTGTTTTTT.

The rearrangement links TRBV6-1 to TRBJ1-5, with unresolved D. Trimming cost V 2 bases and J 2 bases, with 10 bases left between them. Germline CDR1 MNHNS, CDR2 SASEGT. CDR3 length: 15 residues. CDR3: CASSENRPGNQPQHF. Written as DNA, the CDR3 is TGTGCCAGCAGTGAAAATAGACCCGGCAATCAGCCCCAGCATTTT.

The chain carries TRBV6-6 and TRBJ1-2; 7 bases are a match to TRBD1. The ends lost 2 bases at V and 0 bases at J; junction bases unmatched: 6. CDR1 and CDR2 (germline): MNHNY, SVGAGI (reference sequence). CDR3 length: 16 amino acids. In DNA, the CDR3 is TGTGCCAGCAGTTACCCGGGACAGCTTGCTAACTATGGCTACACCTTC. Translated, it gives CASSYPGQLANYGYTF.

The rearrangement joins TRBV5-1 to TRBJ2-1, with 8 bases matching TRBD2. Germline V lookup: CDR1 SGHRS, CDR2 YFSETQ. V shed 7 bases, J shed 5 bases, and the junction held 5 bases outside the gene matches. The CDR3 has 13 amino acids. In DNA, the CDR3 is TGCGCCAGCTCGGGGGGGCCCAACAATGAGCAGTTCTTC. Amino acids: CASSGGPNNEQFF. The whole variable domain, filled in from reference TRBV5-1 and TRBJ2-1, reads KAGVTQTPRYLIKTRGQQVTLSCSPISGHRSVSWYQQTPGQGLQFLFEYFSETQRNKGNFPGRFSGRQFSNSRSEMNVSTLELGDSALYLCASSGGPNNEQFFGPGTRLTVL.

This chain joins TRBV19 and TRBJ2-3; 7 nucleotides align to TRBD1. V shed 6 bases and J 5 bases; nucleotides not matched to a gene: 5. The germline V gene encodes CDR1 LNHDA and CDR2 SQIVND (reference sequence). The CDR3 runs to 13 residues. The CDR3 protein is CASSRDSQDTQYF. Written as DNA, the CDR3 is TGTGCCAGTAGCCGGGACAGCCAAGATACGCAGTATTTT.

V usage is TRBV5-4 and J usage is TRBJ2-2, with TRBD1 matching over 12 bases. The germline V gene has CDR1 SGHNT and CDR2 YYREEE (reference sequence). The CDR3 is made up of 18 amino acids. V lost 4 bases, J lost 4 bases, and 11 bases stayed unmatched. The CDR3 DNA reads TGTGCCAGCAGCCCGGATGGGGGGACAGGGGGCACCACCGGGGAGCTGTTTTTT. Translated: CASSPDGGTGGTTGELFF.

The chain has TRBV6-2 or TRBV6-3 and TRBJ2-1; 7 nucleotides match TRBD1. The CDR3 has 15 amino acids. Germline V lookup: CDR1 MNHEY, CDR2 SVGEGT. J was trimmed by 0 bases and V by 6 bases; bases with no gene match: 5. CDR3: CASSRTGHSYNEQFF. The CDR3 nucleotides are TGTGCCAGCAGCCGGACAGGACACTCCTACAATGAGCAGTTCTTC.

This clone is deemed medium-sized. V and J are TRBV7-2 and TRBJ1-2; the match to TRBD1 covers 7 bases. The V gene end was trimmed by 4 bases and the J gene end by 6 bases; junction bases not matched to a gene: 8. CDR3 length: 14 amino acids. Germline loops: CDR1 SGHTA, CDR2 FQGNSA. The CDR3 nucleotides are TGTGCCAGCAGCTCCTACGAGACAGGGAATGGCTACACCTTC. Translating it yields CASSSYETGNGYTF.

The chain links TRBV24-1 to TRBJ1-2, with TRBD1 identical over 7 bases. Per germline, CDR1 KGHDR and CDR2 SFDVKD. The CDR3 totals 14 residues. J lost 6 bases, V lost 6 bases, and 9 bases had no gene match. This CDR3 reads CATSPRDSDHGYTF. The CDR3 bases are TGTGCCACCAGTCCCCGGGACAGCGATCATGGCTACACCTTC.